These T cell receptor beta chains were read from a single sample in a study of neurological immune-mediated disorders. TCRdb reprocessed the 5' RACE reads with MiXCR, giving one entry per CDR3 protein. The data show approximately 40,000 distinct CDR3 sequences, about 14% seen once. The sample was CD4+ T cells from blood. The receptors shown here come from a woman between 55 and 75 years old with HTLV-1-associated myelopathy (HAM/TSP). Both conserved end residues are part of each CDR3. Fields, in order: clone size, J gene, D gene, V gene, CDR3 protein, CDR3 DNA. The D gene is left open where the match is weak. Clone size is stated in some rows and not others, as once, few, many or a class when expanded.

>many|TRBJ1-1|.|TRBV5-1
CAVGGGGNTEAFF
TGCGCCGTCGGTGGAGGAGGCAACACTGAAGCTTTCTTT
>many|TRBJ1-1|.|TRBV29-1
CSVDGRGLGTEAFF
TGCAGCGTTGACGGGCGGGGTTTGGGTACTGAAGCTTTCTTT
>many|TRBJ1-1|.|TRBV5-1
CASSSTPNVGTEAFF
TGCGCCAGCAGCTCCACCCCTAACGTGGGAACTGAAGCTTTCTTT
>once|TRBJ1-2|.|TRBV18
CASSRTGNGYTF
TGTGCCAGCTCACGCACAGGGAATGGCTACACCTTC
>many|TRBJ2-3|.|TRBV5-1
CASSLSGGLTDTQYF
TGCGCCAGCAGCTTGTCTGGGGGACTCACAGATACGCAGTATTTT
>many|TRBJ2-7|TRBD2|TRBV20-1
CSARFPSGGPVAYEQYF
TGCAGTGCTAGATTCCCTAGCGGGGGCCCCGTCGCCTACGAGCAGTACTTC
>many|TRBJ2-6|.|TRBV5-1
CASSLESASSGANVLTF
TGCGCCAGCAGCTTGGAGTCGGCCAGCTCTGGGGCCAACGTCCTGACTTTC
>many|TRBJ1-1|.|TRBV5-1
CASSLAGSTEAFF
TGCGCCAGCAGCTTGGCAGGGTCTACTGAAGCTTTCTTT
>many|TRBJ1-6|TRBD1|TRBV5-1
CASRQGGDSPLHF
TGCGCCAGTCGACAGGGAGGCGATTCACCCCTCCACTTT
>many|TRBJ2-5|TRBD2|TRBV10-3
CAISGGRGVQETQYF
TGTGCCATCAGTGGGGGGCGGGGGGTTCAAGAGACCCAGTACTTC
>many|TRBJ1-2|.|TRBV20-1
CSARASPEGSANYGYTF
TGCAGTGCTAGAGCCTCCCCGGAGGGGTCAGCTAACTATGGCTACACCTTC
>.|TRBJ2-3|.|TRBV5-1
CASRQGGSGNTDTQYF
TGCGCCAGCCGACAAGGGGGATCTGGCAACACAGATACGCAGTATTTT
>many|TRBJ1-5|.|TRBV12-3/TRBV12-4
CASRWGVGNQPQHF
TGTGCCAGCAGGTGGGGGGTGGGTAATCAGCCCCAGCATTTT
>many|TRBJ1-5|TRBD1|TRBV20-1
CSATPTTGGDQPQHF
TGCAGTGCTACCCCAACCACAGGGGGCGATCAGCCCCAGCATTTT
>.|TRBJ2-7|.|TRBV5-1
CASSTGRDSPSHEQYF
TGCGCCAGCAGCACCGGGAGGGACAGTCCTAGTCACGAGCAGTACTTC
>many|TRBJ2-1|TRBD2|TRBV15
CATSRSRYGGRVYNEQFF
TGTGCCACCAGCAGATCTCGATATGGGGGGAGGGTATACAATGAGCAGTTCTTC
>many|TRBJ2-7|.|TRBV4-1
CASSDFYEQYF
TGCGCCAGCAGCGACTTCTACGAGCAGTACTTC
>many|TRBJ2-3|TRBD2|TRBV7-9
CASSLASGGPDTQYF
TGTGCCAGCAGCTTAGCTAGCGGGGGGCCTGATACGCAGTATTTT
>once|TRBJ2-1|.|TRBV20-1
CSARIDGARSGYEQFF
TGCAGTGCTAGAATTGATGGTGCACGTTCAGGCTATGAGCAGTTCTTC
>medium-sized|TRBJ2-1|TRBD2|TRBV2
CASSEQRGAFYNEQFF
TGTGCCAGCAGTGAACAGCGGGGGGCCTTCTACAATGAGCAGTTCTTC
>once|TRBJ2-7|.|TRBV4-1
CASSQDSGGYSYEQYF
TGCGCCAGCAGCCAAGATTCCGGCGGCTATAGCTACGAGCAGTACTTC
>many|TRBJ2-2|TRBD2|TRBV20-1
CSASGGATGELFF
TGCAGTGCTAGCGGGGGGGCGACCGGGGAGCTGTTTTTT
>.|TRBJ2-7|.|TRBV20-1
CSVNGPTYEQYF
TGCAGTGTTAATGGACCAACCTACGAGCAGTACTTC
>many|TRBJ2-7|TRBD2|TRBV20-1
CSARNSGDLTYEQYF
TGCAGTGCTAGAAATAGCGGGGACCTTACCTACGAGCAGTACTTC